This T cell receptor beta chain is from a study of cytomegalovirus exposure and HLA in healthy donors. Using immunoSEQ multiplex PCR, the repertoire was profiled, and TCRdb retains in-frame clones only, with some absent. The table lists 110,000 or so clones, roughly 84% of them singletons. The germline V gene encodes CDR1 MGHRA and CDR2 YSYEKL. The V gene end was trimmed by 0 bases and the J gene end by 5 bases; junction bases not matched to a gene: 9. This CDR3 comprises 17 residues. A note on this clone: Its antigen is as yet unknown.

Study-level points and caveats: Associated with cytomegalovirus, according to the listing, were 150 to 200 TCR beta chains. In vitro work confirmed that a few CMV-associated chains recognize CMV antigens. Later, an analysis found that TCR clusters from the first cohort tended to co-occur in the approximately 130 validation repertoires.

Sample: PBMCs. This TCR was sampled from a woman younger than 35 in good health and CMV-seronegative. V gene TRBV4-1 combines with J gene TRBJ2-5; 10 bases fit TRBD2. The CDR3 reads CASSQDGLAGAGETQYF. CDR3 bases: TGCGCCAGCAGCCAAGATGGTCTAGCGGGGGCCGGGGAGACCCAGTACTTC.